Presented here are 29 T cell receptor beta chains from one specimen sequenced in a study of beta chain features in type 1 diabetes. What was sequenced were expressed TCRB transcripts, since all of the isolated RNA had been reverse transcribed. Measured with immunoSEQ multiplex PCR; TCRdb has only the in-frame clones, and not every one. The sample consists of 600,000 to 650,000 clones, roughly a sixth of them appearing once. Sequenced sample: naive CD4+ T cells from blood. These receptors came from a young man in good health.

The V and J genes are TRBV4-1 and TRBJ1-1, with no clear D. From germline, CDR1 is MGHRA and CDR2 YSYEKL. The V and J ends lost 3 bases and 5 bases respectively, with 13 bases between them. CDR3 size: 14 residues. In nucleotides, the CDR3 is TGCGCCAGCAGCCACCAGAAGGAAGGGACTGAAGCTTTCTTT. Translation gives CASSHQKEGTEAFF.

This clone was detected only a few times. Distinct nucleotide sequences in the sample also encode this CDR3. This sequence joins TRBV10-3 and TRBJ1-3, with D possibly TRBD1 on 5 matching bases. Trimming stripped 6 bases from V and 0 bases from J, with 9 bases between. CDR1 is ENHRY, CDR2 SYGVKD, per germline. This CDR3 is 14 amino acids long. CDR3: CAISGQSSGNTIYF. The CDR3 DNA reads as TGTGCCATCAGCGGACAAAGCTCTGGAAACACCATATATTTT.

This chain links TRBV25-1 with TRBJ1-5, with 10 bases fitting TRBD1. V shed 5 bases, J shed 6 bases, and the junction held 10 bases outside the gene matches. CDR1 and CDR2 from the germline V gene are MGHDK and SYGVNS. This CDR3 contains 16 residues. CDR3 sequence: CASSPTTGGAGQPQHF. CDR3 DNA: TGTGCCAGCAGTCCCACGACAGGGGGCGCGGGTCAGCCCCAGCATTTT.

CDR3 residues: CASSLSEVPGKLFF. In DNA form, the CDR3 reads TGTGCCAGCAGTTTATCCGAGGTTCCTGGAAAACTGTTTTTT. This chain connects TRBV28 to TRBJ1-4; D remains unclear. The CDR3 is made up of 14 amino acids. Germline V gives CDR1 MDHEN, CDR2 SYDVKM. Trimming removed 1 base at V and 10 bases at J, with 13 bases between.

The chain links TRBV7-2 to TRBJ1-5; D possibly corresponds to TRBD1 (6 bases). Germline loops: CDR1 SGHTA, CDR2 FQGNSA. Trimming took 2 bases from V and 8 from J, leaving 13 bases between them. The CDR3 extends over 14 amino acids. The CDR3 nucleotides are TGTGCCAGCAGCTTAAACAGGGCCCTTGAGCCCCAGCATTTT. Protein sequence: CASSLNRALEPQHF.

The J gene is TRBJ1-5, the V gene TRBV10-3; 8 bases map to TRBD1. Looked up from germline, CDR1 is ENHRY and CDR2 is SYGVKD. V lost 0 bases and J lost 2; bases outside the gene matches: 3. This CDR3 is 16 amino acids long. CDR3 in amino acids: CAISESQGAGNQPQHF. In DNA form, the CDR3 reads TGTGCCATCAGTGAGTCCCAGGGGGCTGGCAATCAGCCCCAGCATTTT.

The rearrangement uses TRBV13 and TRBJ2-7, with TRBD1 identical over 10 bases. V was clipped by 4 bases and J by 5 bases; unmatched bases: 8. The CDR3 is made up of 15 amino acids. Germline CDR1 and CDR2: PRHDT and FYEKMQ (reference sequence). CDR3 sequence reads: CASSSADRGPHEQYF. In DNA form, the CDR3 reads TGTGCCAGCAGCTCAGCTGACAGGGGGCCTCACGAGCAGTACTTC.

The CDR3 reads CASSLRSLQGRSGNTIYF. The CDR3, as DNA: TGTGCCAGCAGCTTGAGGTCTTTACAGGGCCGCTCTGGAAACACCATATATTTT. This chain connects TRBV5-4 to TRBJ1-3, with D possibly matching TRBD1 (6 bases). V dropped 1 base and J dropped 0 bases, with 17 bases sitting between them. This CDR3 is 18 amino acids long. Germline values: CDR1 SGHNT, CDR2 YYREEE (reference sequence).

The chain carries TRBV7-3 and TRBJ2-3, with D possibly TRBD1 on 5 matching bases. This CDR3 has 15 amino acids. Germline V CDR1 and CDR2: SGHTA, FQGTGA. V dropped 5 bases and J dropped 5 bases, with 17 bases sitting between them. The CDR3 loop is CASSPGSYWGDTQYF. CDR3 sequence (DNA): TGTGCCAGCAGCCCAGGGTCCTATTGGGGAGATACGCAGTATTTT.

This clone was observed a few times. This rearrangement joins TRBV4-3 to TRBJ2-1; the match to TRBD2 covers 13 bases. Trimming at V came to 1 base and at J to 4 bases, leaving 13 bases not matched to a gene. The CDR3 is 20 residues long. CDR1 is LGHNA and CDR2 is YSLEER in the germline V gene. Written as DNA, the CDR3 is TGCGCCAGCAGCCAAGTCACTACTAGCGGGAGGGTCCAACCATACAATGAGCAGTTCTTC. Translating it yields CASSQVTTSGRVQPYNEQFF.

This clone occurred a few times. The chain uses TRBV6-6 and TRBJ1-4, with D possibly being TRBD1 (5 bases). CDR3 size: 13 residues. Germline V lookup: CDR1 MNHNY, CDR2 SVGAGI (reference sequence). Between the trimmed V and J ends, which lost 10 bases and 5 bases, there was a span of 14 bases. DNA of the CDR3: TGTGCCATCTCAGGGACCTCAAATGAAAAACTGTTTTTT. The encoded protein is CAISGTSNEKLFF.

This chain joins TRBV21-1 and TRBJ2-7; the table's D call TRBD1 went unverified against the DNA. TRBV21-1 is a pseudogene locus. This CDR3 has 16 residues. The CDR3 sequence is CASSKEFRDTSYEQYF. CDR3 bases: TGTGCCAGCAGCAAAGAATTCCGGGACACTTCCTACGAGCAGTACTTC.

This chain joins TRBV5-1 and TRBJ2-7; tentative D call: TRBD1 (6 bases). Germline-derived CDR1 and CDR2 are SGHRS and YFSETQ. Trimming pared 3 bases from V and 7 bases from J, leaving 20 bases between. The CDR3 sequence is 15 residues long. DNA of the CDR3: TGCGCCAGCAGCTCCAGACAGGTCACCTCGGGGGAGCAGTACTTC. Encoded protein: CASSSRQVTSGEQYF.

This clone came up a few times. The rearrangement uses TRBV5-6 and TRBJ2-1; possibly TRBD2 for D (5 bases). Per germline, CDR1 SGHDT and CDR2 YYEEEE. Trimming pared 0 bases from V and 7 bases from J, leaving 11 bases between. CDR3 size: 14 residues. As DNA, the CDR3 is TGTGCCAGCAGCTTGGGACTAAGCGGTAATGAGCAGTTCTTC. It specifies CASSLGLSGNEQFF.

The chain uses TRBV4-2 and TRBJ1-6, with 8 bases identical to TRBD1. Per the germline V gene, CDR1 is LGHNA and CDR2 is YNFKEQ. CDR3 length: 16 amino acids. V was pared by 4 bases and J by 6 bases, with 8 bases of the junction left unmatched. The chain's CDR3 is CASSPGQGRANSPLHF. CDR3 nucleotide sequence: TGTGCCAGCAGCCCAGGACAGGGAAGGGCTAATTCACCCCTCCACTTT.

In its sample, this clone was seen a few times. V gene TRBV14 combines with J gene TRBJ2-1; tentatively, D is TRBD1 (8 bases). Trimming stripped 3 bases from V and 0 bases from J, with 15 bases between. Looked up from germline, CDR1 is SGHDN and CDR2 is FVKESK. There are 17 residues in the CDR3. This chain's CDR3 is CASSQERDRYSYNEQFF. CDR3 bases: TGTGCCAGCAGCCAGGAGCGGGACAGGTACTCCTACAATGAGCAGTTCTTC.

V gene TRBV11-1 combines with J gene TRBJ2-7; 9 nucleotides agree with TRBD1. The CDR3 has 15 amino acids. The ends lost 3 bases at V and 3 bases at J; junction bases unmatched: 6. Germline CDR1 and CDR2: SGHAT and FQDESV (reference sequence). The CDR3 DNA reads as TGTGCCAGCAGCTTCCCACAGGGGGCGATCTACGAGCAGTACTTC. Translating it yields CASSFPQGAIYEQYF.

The table lists this clone with a few counts. V usage is TRBV7-2 and J usage is TRBJ2-1; D remains unclear. This CDR3 is built from 20 residues. V was trimmed by 0 bases and J by 2 bases, leaving 23 bases between them. The germline gives CDR1 SGHTA, CDR2 FQGNSA. The CDR3 DNA reads as TGTGCCAGCAGCTTAGCCCTGGCGTTTTTTACCGAGATGACCTACAATGAGCAGTTCTTC. It translates to CASSLALAFFTEMTYNEQFF.

This clone was detected only once. This rearrangement joins TRBV29-1 to TRBJ2-4; the match to TRBD1 covers 8 bases. The germline gives CDR1 SQVTM, CDR2 ANQGSEA. The CDR3 totals 14 residues. With V trimmed by 0 bases and J by 4 bases, 2 bases remained unmatched. CDR3 sequence: CSVEDRDRKNIQYF. For the CDR3, the DNA is TGCAGCGTTGAAGATAGGGACAGGAAAAACATTCAGTACTTC.

This clone has only a few counts. V and J are TRBV2 and TRBJ1-5, with D perhaps matching TRBD1 (5 bases). The V end was cut by 6 bases, the J end by 0 bases, with 21 bases between. The CDR3 has 18 amino acids. Per the germline V gene, CDR1 is SNHLY and CDR2 is FYNNEI. The CDR3 nucleotides read TGTGCCAGCAGCGGGGCCCTTCTTGACTTTTATAGCAATCAGCCCCAGCATTTT. Amino acid sequence: CASSGALLDFYSNQPQHF.

The chain links TRBV7-9 to TRBJ1-2; D gene uncertain. The CDR3 totals 14 residues. Germline V gene lookup returns CDR1 SEHNR and CDR2 FQNEAQ (reference sequence). V was shortened by 1 base and J by 4 bases, with 10 bases between the two germline ends. The CDR3 here is CASSLVGVSYGYTF. The CDR3 nucleotides read TGTGCCAGCAGCTTAGTCGGGGTATCCTATGGCTACACCTTC.

The chain carries TRBV4-3 and TRBJ2-7, with 10 bases matching TRBD2. Germline V gene lookup returns CDR1 LGHNA and CDR2 YSLEER. The CDR3 contains 17 residues. Trimming at V came to 4 bases and at J to 0 bases, leaving 9 bases not matched to a gene. CDR3: CASSRTTLAGGSYEQYF. In nucleotides, the CDR3 is TGCGCCAGCAGCCGCACAACTTTAGCGGGGGGCTCCTACGAGCAGTACTTC.

The J gene is TRBJ2-2, the V gene TRBV9; 7 nucleotides agree with TRBD2. V dropped 8 bases and J dropped 5; count of bases not matched to a gene: 9. CDR3 length equals 14 residues. The V gene's germline CDR1 is SGDLS and CDR2 YYNGEE. The CDR3 DNA is TGTGCCAGTATGGGCCAGGGACTAACCGGGGAGCTGTTTTTT. As protein: CASMGQGLTGELFF.

The J gene is TRBJ1-6, the V gene TRBV7-3; D gene unclear. Per germline, CDR1 SGHTA and CDR2 FQGTGA. The ends were cut back, 6 bases at V and 9 bases at J, with 12 bases in the middle. The CDR3 has 13 amino acids. CDR3 loop: CASRSGLSSPLHF. The CDR3 nucleotides are TGTGCCAGCAGATCTGGACTTTCTTCACCCCTCCACTTT.

The chain has TRBV19 and TRBJ2-5, with 10 bases matching TRBD1. Unmatched junction bases numbered 5, after V lost 8 bases and J lost 5 bases. The length of the CDR3 is 13 residues. From germline, CDR1 is LNHDA and CDR2 SQIVND (reference sequence). This chain's CDR3 is CASRGTGAETQYF. The CDR3 bases are TGTGCCAGTCGTGGGACAGGGGCCGAGACCCAGTACTTC.

This clone appeared a few times. The chain employs TRBV7-2 and TRBJ2-7; 7 positions agree with TRBD1. V was pared by 2 bases and J by 5 bases, with 6 bases of the junction left unmatched. The length of the CDR3 is 14 residues. CDR1 and CDR2 (germline): SGHTA, FQGNSA. The CDR3 loop reads CASSLTGAHHEQYF. CDR3 sequence (DNA): TGTGCCAGCAGCTTAACAGGGGCTCACCACGAGCAGTACTTC.

This rearrangement joins TRBV7-2 to TRBJ2-4; 7 nucleotides align to TRBD1. The CDR3 is made up of 16 amino acids. CDR1 and CDR2 from the germline V gene are SGHTA and FQGNSA. V trimming: 5 bases; J trimming: 0 bases; junction bases outside the gene matches: 7. CDR3: CASSPKGAVAKNIQYF. As DNA, the CDR3 is TGTGCCAGCAGCCCAAAGGGGGCGGTAGCCAAAAACATTCAGTACTTC. Together with reference TRBV7-2 and TRBJ2-4, the CDR3 gives the full variable domain: GAGVSQSPSNKVTEKGKDVELRCDPISGHTALYWYRQSLGQGLEFLIYFQGNSAPDKSGLPSDRFSAERTGGSVSTLTIQRTQQEDSAVYLCASSPKGAVAKNIQYFGAGTRLSVL.

This clone was seen a few times. This chain joins TRBV5-4 and TRBJ1-1; D remains ambiguous. Trimming took 1 base from V and 0 from J, leaving 7 bases between them. In germline, CDR1 is SGHNT, CDR2 YYREEE (reference sequence). This CDR3 has 14 residues. CDR3: CASSLSSVNTEAFF. The CDR3 nucleotides read TGTGCCAGCAGCTTGTCCTCGGTGAACACTGAAGCTTTCTTT.

V gene TRBV7-9 combines with J gene TRBJ2-3, with 10 bases that match TRBD2. CDR1 SEHNR and CDR2 FQNEAQ come from the germline V gene (reference sequence). J gave up 2 bases and V 5 bases, and 10 bases lay outside the gene matches. This CDR3 contains 17 residues. CDR3 sequence reads: CASSPRTSGKDTDTQYF. CDR3 coding DNA: TGTGCCAGCAGCCCCCGCACTAGCGGGAAAGACACAGATACGCAGTATTTT.